These 18 T cell receptor beta chains were sequenced from one sample in a study of T cell repertoires in cytomegalovirus infection. These receptors have no known antigen. TCRdb redid the calling of the reads with MiXCR, one entry per CDR3 protein. In the table there are about 150,000 distinct CDR3 sequences, approximately 30% of which are singletons. This material consisted of CD8+ T cells from cultured PBMCs, taken from culture after CMV antigen stimulation. Every receptor here comes from a human donor in good health (CMV status not recorded). Some clones in this sample may be carry-over from other donors' samples.

This clonotype was counted between two and nine times. The chain employs TRBV4-2 and TRBJ2-1, with 10 positions matching TRBD2. Germline V gives CDR1 LGHNA, CDR2 YNFKEQ. The CDR3 runs 16 residues. V lost 0 bases to trimming and J lost 15 bases; unmatched junction nucleotides: 14. DNA of the CDR3: TGTGCCAGCAGCCAAGATGTCCTAGCGGGGGCCAAGGGGGTGTTCTTC. It specifies CASSQDVLAGAKGVFF.

This clonotype occurred a few times. The chain has TRBV18 and TRBJ2-7; perhaps D is TRBD1 or TRBD2 (6 bases each). The CDR3 extends over 17 amino acids. Germline V lookup: CDR1 KGHSH, CDR2 LQKENI. With 3 bases removed from V and 1 base from J, the gap between germline ends came to 19 bases. CDR3 in DNA: TGTGCCAGCTCACCGCCAGACGGGGGCGTCTGGTCCTACGAGCAGTACTTC. Amino acid sequence: CASSPPDGGVWSYEQYF.

This CDR3 reads CASSLSPLGYSGNTIYF. The CDR3 bases are TGTGCCAGCAGTTTATCCCCCCTAGGGTACTCTGGAAACACCATATATTTT. The gene calls are TRBV12-3 or TRBV12-4 and TRBJ1-3; no firm D call. V lost 2 bases and J lost 0, with 14 bases in between. This CDR3 is 17 amino acids long.

V and J are TRBV20-1 and TRBJ1-5, with a possible D match to TRBD1 (5 bases). CDR1 and CDR2 from the germline V gene are DFQATT and SNEGSKA (reference sequence). Between the trimmed V and J ends, which lost 6 bases and 11 bases, there was a span of 14 bases. The CDR3 has 11 amino acids. CDR3 protein: CSAMPRGTQHF. The CDR3 bases are TGCAGTGCCATGCCCCGGGGGACCCAGCATTTT.

This clonotype was seen a handful of times. The chain employs TRBV27 and TRBJ1-2; TRBD1 aligns across 7 bases. CDR1 is MNHEY, CDR2 SMNVEV, per germline (reference sequence). The CDR3 is 14 residues long. The J segment lost 8 bases and the V segment lost 3 bases, leaving 9 bases of the junction unmatched. CDR3 amino acids: CASSLVEGAGGYTF. In DNA form, the CDR3 reads TGTGCCAGCAGTTTGGTAGAGGGGGCAGGGGGCTACACCTTC.

V and J are TRBV7-9 and TRBJ1-2; maybe TRBD1 (6 bases). Trimming took 5 bases from V and 4 from J, leaving 11 bases between them. The CDR3 is 13 amino acids. The germline CDR1 and CDR2 sequences are SEHNR and FQNEAQ (reference sequence). CDR3 coding DNA: TGTGCCAGCAGCCCTCCGGACAGCTATGGCTACACCTTC. It encodes CASSPPDSYGYTF.

This clonotype was observed at least ten times. V gene TRBV7-2 combines with J gene TRBJ1-2; D remains unclear. Germline V gene sequence: CDR1 SGHTA, CDR2 FQGNSA. CDR3 length equals 13 residues. Trimming cost V 1 base and J 8 bases, with 11 bases left between them. CDR3 in amino acids: CASSLEWQVGYTF. Written as DNA, the CDR3 is TGTGCCAGCAGCTTAGAATGGCAGGTGGGCTACACCTTC.

This clonotype came up a few times. The CDR3 DNA reads TGTGCCAGCACTTATGGGCGGACAGGGGTCTACGAGCAGTACTTC. Its translation: CASTYGRTGVYEQYF. The chain couples TRBV6-5 to TRBJ2-7; 9 bases align to TRBD1. The germline V gene encodes CDR1 MNHEY and CDR2 SVGAGI. CDR3 length: 15 residues. With 7 bases clipped from V and 3 bases from J, the junction kept 10 bases outside the gene matches.

J is TRBJ2-1 and V is TRBV7-3, with D unclear. The CDR3 spans 14 residues. Germline-derived CDR1 and CDR2 are SGHTA and FQGTGA. Trimming removed 4 bases from V and 9 bases from J, with 16 bases in between. CDR3 sequence (DNA): TGTGCCAGCAGCTCGTCGTCCTCGCCCGGTGAGCAGTTCTTC. Amino acid sequence: CASSSSSSPGEQFF. Full variable domain (outside the CDR3, taken from reference TRBV7-3 and TRBJ2-1): GAGVSQTPSNKVTEKGKYVELRCDPISGHTALYWYRQSLGQGPEFLIYFQGTGAADDSGLPNDRFFAVRPEGSVSTLKIQRTERGDSAVYLCASSSSSSPGEQFFGPGTRLTVL.

This chain uses TRBV27 with TRBJ1-1; D unresolved. Germline V gives CDR1 MNHEY, CDR2 SMNVEV (reference sequence). CDR3 length: 14 residues. V lost 2 bases and J 0 bases, leaving 7 bases between the germline ends. The CDR3 DNA reads as TGTGCCAGCAGTTTAAGCCCGGTGAACACTGAAGCTTTCTTT. Translated: CASSLSPVNTEAFF.

The rearrangement uses TRBV7-6 and TRBJ2-5; D may be TRBD2 (5 bases). The CDR3 spans 16 residues. Trimming took off 5 bases at V and 0 bases at J, with 16 bases between the two ends. The germline gives CDR1 SGHVS, CDR2 FNYEAQ. CDR3 region: CASSPLSGSYQETQYF. CDR3 DNA: TGTGCCAGCAGCCCGCTAAGCGGATCGTACCAAGAGACCCAGTACTTC.

The V and J genes are TRBV2 and TRBJ1-1; no clear D gene. Germline CDR1 and CDR2: SNHLY and FYNNEI. This CDR3 comprises 12 residues. V lost 7 bases and J 3 bases, leaving 9 bases between the germline ends. The CDR3 is CASTMFDTEAFF. In DNA form, the CDR3 reads TGTGCCAGCACAATGTTTGACACTGAAGCTTTCTTT.

This clonotype was seen at least ten times. The genes are TRBV6-1 and TRBJ1-3, with unresolved D. This CDR3 has 14 residues. V was cut by 4 bases and J by 8 bases, with 15 bases left in between. Germline-derived CDR1 and CDR2 are MNHNS and SASEGT. CDR3: CASSAPTVPDTIYF. CDR3 nucleotides: TGTGCCAGCAGTGCACCGACGGTCCCGGACACCATATATTTT.

V gene TRBV29-1 combines with J gene TRBJ1-2; D is unresolved. The CDR3 runs 13 residues. The germline V gene has CDR1 SQVTM and CDR2 ANQGSEA. The V gene lost 1 base and the J gene lost 6 bases, with 12 bases spanning the gap. The CDR3 DNA follows: TGCAGCGTTGAAGTCCTGGGAACTGATGGCTACACCTTC. Translating gives CSVEVLGTDGYTF.

This clonotype was found a few times. V gene TRBV27 combines with J gene TRBJ1-1; D gene uncertain. The ends were cut back, 3 bases at V and 0 bases at J, with 14 bases in the middle. This CDR3 spans 16 amino acids. Germline V gene lookup returns CDR1 MNHEY and CDR2 SMNVEV (reference sequence). CDR3 nucleotides: TGTGCCAGCAGTTTGGTCCCCCCAGGCATGAACACTGAAGCTTTCTTT. Its protein is CASSLVPPGMNTEAFF.

This clonotype has just a few counts. The V gene is TRBV27, the J gene TRBJ2-7; tentatively, D is TRBD1 (6 bases). The CDR3 has 14 residues. V was pared by 6 bases and J by 5 bases, with 17 bases between. Germline V lookup: CDR1 MNHEY, CDR2 SMNVEV (reference sequence). The CDR3 nucleotides read TGTGCCAGCAGCCCAAACGCCGAGGGGGACGAGCAGTACTTC. This gives the protein CASSPNAEGDEQYF.

The chain has TRBV9 and TRBJ1-1; D remains ambiguous. CDR1 SGDLS and CDR2 YYNGEE come from the germline V gene. CDR3 length: 12 amino acids. Trimming stripped 0 bases from V and 8 bases from J, with 8 bases between. CDR3 bases: TGTGCCAGCAGCGTAGGTTTGGAAGAAGCTTTCTTT. The encoded protein is CASSVGLEEAFF.

In this sample, this clonotype turned up many times. V and J are TRBV12-3 or TRBV12-4 and TRBJ1-5; tentatively, D is TRBD1 (6 bases). Trimming took 5 bases from V and 0 from J, leaving 11 bases between them. This CDR3 has 15 residues. The CDR3 bases are TGTGCCAGCAGTCCATGGACAGCTAGCAATCAGCCCCAGCATTTT. Translation gives CASSPWTASNQPQHF.